A single T cell receptor (beta chain) is shown here with its context. Antigen unknown. TCRdb's copy holds only in-frame clones and misses some; the assay was immunoSEQ multiplex PCR. The sample contains over 2,000,000 clones, about 94% of which appear only once. These data belong to a study of shared clonotypes between healthy human individuals. Terminally differentiated effector memory CD45RA+ cells were excluded by CCR7 positive selection of CD45RO-negative cells. The study enrolled healthy HIV-negative adults without recent acute infections or vaccinations as donors. Study findings and constraints: Clonotype sharing among donors was expected to depend on sequencing depth.

The CDR3 totals 13 residues. The germline V gene encodes CDR1 MGHDK and CDR2 SYGVNS. V shed 5 bases and J shed 6 bases, with 13 bases lying between them. The sequenced material came from naive CD8+ T cells from PBMCs. This TCR derives from a man aged 18 to 35 in good health. Some clones in this sample may be carry-over from other donors' samples. This chain connects TRBV25-1 to TRBJ1-1; weak D call: TRBD1 (5 bases). The CDR3 region has the DNA TGTGCCAGCAGTATAAAGGGGAATTCTGAAGCTTTCTTT. This translates into CASSIKGNSEAFF.